What follows are 23 T cell receptor beta chains derived from one specimen sequenced in a study of OX40 agonist ivuxolimab in advanced cancers. Sequencing was performed with immunoSEQ multiplex PCR; in TCRdb, only in-frame clones are kept and a portion is missing. The table lists tens of thousands of clones, roughly 91% of them singletons. The starting material was CD4+ or CD8+ T cells sorted from blood, obtained in a trial of the OX40 agonist ivuxolimab. The receptors were sampled from an adult with an advanced solid tumor such as melanoma, head and neck, liver or kidney cancer.

CDR3 DNA: TGTGCCAGCAGCTTAGTTGGGAGGGGTAGCGAGGACATTCAGTACTTC. Its translation: CASSLVGRGSEDIQYF. This chain links TRBV7-9 with TRBJ2-4, with 7 positions matching TRBD2. V shed 1 base and J 8 bases; nucleotides not matched to a gene: 11. The germline V gene has CDR1 SEHNR and CDR2 FQNEAQ (reference sequence). The CDR3 has 16 residues.

The rearrangement joins TRBV18 to TRBJ2-5; 8 bases agree with TRBD1. Germline V gene sequence: CDR1 KGHSH, CDR2 LQKENI. V trimming: 1 base; J trimming: 5 bases; junction bases outside the gene matches: 9. This CDR3 has 16 residues. The CDR3 bases are TGTGCCAGCTCACCACGGCAGGGGGCTAATTCGGAGACCCAGTACTTC. This gives the protein CASSPRQGANSETQYF.

V usage is TRBV9 and J usage is TRBJ1-1; possible D gene TRBD1, 5 bases. This CDR3 contains 15 residues. Trimming shortened V by 0 bases and J by 4 bases, and 13 bases separated the two germline ends. Germline CDR1 and CDR2: SGDLS and YYNGEE. This CDR3 is CASSVVSGRGTEAFF. The CDR3 bases are TGTGCCAGCAGCGTAGTCAGCGGGAGGGGCACTGAAGCTTTCTTT.

This chain joins TRBV25-1 and TRBJ2-2, with D tentatively TRBD2 (5 bases). Per the germline V gene, CDR1 is MGHDK and CDR2 is SYGVNS. The CDR3 sequence is 15 residues long. Trimming took off 2 bases at V and 6 bases at J, with 13 bases between the two ends. This chain's CDR3 is CASSEVGSYAGELFF. Written as DNA, the CDR3 is TGTGCCAGCAGTGAAGTAGGGAGTTACGCCGGGGAGCTGTTTTTT.

The J gene is TRBJ2-1, the V gene TRBV7-8, with 9 bases identical to TRBD2. This CDR3 contains 17 residues. Unmatched junction bases numbered 11, after V lost 6 bases and J lost 2 bases. Germline assignment: CDR1 SGHVS and CDR2 FQNEAQ. The CDR3 loop is CASRRLLAGTPYNEQFF. DNA for the CDR3: TGTGCCAGCAGGCGACTCCTAGCGGGGACCCCCTACAATGAGCAGTTCTTC.

The chain has TRBV5-4 and TRBJ2-2; 8 bases agree with TRBD2. This CDR3 region has 16 residues. Germline V CDR1 and CDR2: SGHNT, YYREEE (reference sequence). J was trimmed by 1 base and V by 0 bases; bases with no gene match: 2. In DNA form, the CDR3 reads TGTGCCAGCAGCTTGGTTAGCGGGGTGAACACCGGGGAGCTGTTTTTT. Its translation: CASSLVSGVNTGELFF.

The rearrangement uses TRBV20-1 and TRBJ1-2; D is possibly TRBD1 (6 bases). In germline, CDR1 is DFQATT, CDR2 SNEGSKA (reference sequence). The CDR3 extends over 11 amino acids. V lost 6 bases and J lost 4, with 9 bases in between. CDR3 nucleotides: TGCAGTGCCCAGGACAGCTATGGCTACACCTTC. This gives the protein CSAQDSYGYTF.

The genes are TRBV18 and TRBJ1-1, with 8 bases lining up with TRBD1. This CDR3 contains 14 residues. Per germline, CDR1 KGHSH and CDR2 LQKENI. The ends lost 0 bases at V and 3 bases at J; junction bases unmatched: 0. CDR3 sequence reads: CASSPPTGDTEAFF. The CDR3 DNA reads TGTGCCAGCTCACCACCGACAGGGGACACTGAAGCTTTCTTT.

J is TRBJ2-7 and V is TRBV6-5; 9 bases are a match to TRBD1. The length of the CDR3 is 14 residues. Germline V gene data show CDR1 as MNHEY and CDR2 as SVGAGI. V lost 5 bases to trimming and J lost 2 bases; unmatched junction nucleotides: 4. In DNA, the CDR3 is TGTGCCAGCAGTCTCACAGGGGGCACCTACGAGCAGTACTTC. Amino acids: CASSLTGGTYEQYF.

The V call is TRBV12-5, the J call TRBJ1-1; no reliable D call. Trimming took 0 bases from V and 4 from J, leaving 12 bases between them. CDR1 and CDR2 (germline): LGHNT, FRNRAP. CDR3 size: 15 residues. For the CDR3, the DNA is TGTGCTAGTGGTTTGGTAAGGACGGGTGTCACTGAAGCTTTCTTT. Residues: CASGLVRTGVTEAFF.

The CDR3 bases are TGTGCCAGCAGCTTCGAAGGGACGCTTGCCGAGCAGTACTTC. It is translated as CASSFEGTLAEQYF. V usage is TRBV7-9 and J usage is TRBJ2-7; either TRBD1 or TRBD2 may fit D (5 bases each). Trimming shortened V by 3 bases and J by 6 bases, and 15 bases separated the two germline ends. The CDR3 spans 14 residues. Germline V CDR1 and CDR2: SEHNR, FQNEAQ (reference sequence).

V usage is TRBV7-9 and J usage is TRBJ2-1, with D hard to call. CDR1 SEHNR and CDR2 FQNEAQ come from the germline V gene (reference sequence). The CDR3 spans 15 residues. V dropped 5 bases and J dropped 5 bases, with 16 bases sitting between them. CDR3 protein: CASSPGHIVDNEQFF. The CDR3 DNA follows: TGTGCCAGCAGCCCTGGTCACATCGTGGACAATGAGCAGTTCTTC. The full variable domain, with the rest looked up from reference TRBV7-9 and TRBJ2-1, is DTGVSQNPRHKITKRGQNVTFRCDPISEHNRLYWYRQTLGQGPEFLTYFQNEAQLEKSRLLSDRFSAERPKGSFSTLEIQRTEQGDSAMYLCASSPGHIVDNEQFFGPGTRLTVL.

The genes are TRBV5-4 and TRBJ1-2, with D unclear. CDR3 length equals 13 residues. CDR1 is SGHNT and CDR2 is YYREEE in the germline V gene (reference sequence). V shed 3 bases and J shed 3 bases, with 9 bases lying between them. The CDR3 nucleotides are TGTGCCAGCAGCTCAGACACATACTATGGCTACACCTTC. The encoded protein is CASSSDTYYGYTF.

The chain joins TRBV5-6 to TRBJ2-1; TRBD2 matches at 7 bases. The CDR3 runs 12 residues. After removal of 3 bases from V and 6 bases from J, the junction contained 0 bases not matched to a gene. Looked up from germline, CDR1 is SGHDT and CDR2 is YYEEEE. The CDR3 coding sequence is TGTGCCAGCAGCTGGGAGGGCAATGAGCAGTTCTTC. Amino acid sequence: CASSWEGNEQFF.

This CDR3 is CASSYSGQGNQPQHF. The CDR3 DNA is TGTGCCAGCAGTTACTCGGGACAGGGAAATCAGCCCCAGCATTTT. This chain uses TRBV6-6 with TRBJ1-5; 9 positions match TRBD1. Germline assignment: CDR1 MNHNY and CDR2 SVGAGI (reference sequence). This CDR3 has 15 amino acids. V dropped 0 bases and J dropped 4; count of bases not matched to a gene: 1.

This chain uses TRBV7-2 with TRBJ2-7; D unclear. V lost 0 bases and J lost 3, with 6 bases in between. CDR1 is SGHTA and CDR2 is FQGNSA in the germline V gene. The CDR3 covers 13 residues. CDR3: CASSLAPDYEQYF. CDR3 nucleotides: TGTGCCAGCAGCTTAGCGCCAGACTACGAGCAGTACTTC.

V gene TRBV9 combines with J gene TRBJ2-3, with D unclear. The V end was cut by 4 bases, the J end by 0 bases, with 6 bases between. Looked up from germline, CDR1 is SGDLS and CDR2 is YYNGEE. CDR3 length: 13 amino acids. The CDR3 coding sequence is TGTGCCAGCAGCACCCCTAGCACAGATACGCAGTATTTT. Its translation is CASSTPSTDTQYF.

The chain recombines TRBV4-3 with TRBJ1-4; no firm D call. V lost 0 bases, J lost 8 bases, and 13 bases lay in between. This CDR3 has 15 amino acids. Germline values: CDR1 LGHNA, CDR2 YSLEER. CDR3 in DNA: TGCGCCAGCAGCCAAGAGTGGCAGGACCTCGAAAAACTGTTTTTT. This sequence encodes CASSQEWQDLEKLFF.

This chain connects TRBV19 to TRBJ2-3; D not resolved. From germline, CDR1 is LNHDA and CDR2 SQIVND (reference sequence). CDR3 length equals 13 residues. V was cut by 6 bases and J by 4 bases, with 11 bases left in between. CDR3 sequence reads: CASSRSLPDTQYF. The CDR3 DNA reads as TGTGCCAGTAGCCGCTCATTACCAGATACGCAGTATTTT.

The chain joins TRBV28 to TRBJ1-1; D gene ambiguous. Looked up from germline, CDR1 is MDHEN and CDR2 is SYDVKM. This CDR3 has 13 residues. The ends were cut back, 2 bases at V and 4 bases at J, with 8 bases in the middle. CDR3 protein: CASSLSGITEAFF. The CDR3 bases are TGTGCCAGCAGTTTAAGCGGAATCACTGAAGCTTTCTTT. Full variable domain (outside the CDR3, taken from reference TRBV28 and TRBJ1-1): DVKVTQSSRYLVKRTGEKVFLECVQDMDHENMFWYRQDPGLGLRLIYFSYDVKMKEKGDIPEGYSVSREKKERFSLILESASTNQTSMYLCASSLSGITEAFFGQGTRLTVV.

The chain recombines TRBV23-1 with TRBJ1-1; 8 bases match TRBD1. TRBV23-1 is noted as an ORF with a role that remains uncertain. The CDR3 consists of 15 residues. Unmatched junction bases numbered 7, after V lost 4 bases and J lost 3 bases. The CDR3 region has the DNA TGCGCCAGCAGTCCCGCGGACAGGGAGGACACTGAAGCTTTCTTT. This sequence encodes CASSPADREDTEAFF.

The chain joins TRBV5-8 to TRBJ1-5; D unresolved. This CDR3 is 14 amino acids long. Per the germline V gene, CDR1 is SGHTS and CDR2 is YDEGEE. The ends were cut back, 4 bases at V and 2 bases at J, with 10 bases in the middle. CDR3 sequence: CASSLIIRNQPQHF. The CDR3 bases are TGTGCCAGCAGCCTCATAATTCGCAATCAGCCCCAGCATTTT. Using reference TRBV5-8 and TRBJ1-5 for the parts outside the CDR3, the full variable domain is EAGVTQSPTHLIKTRGQQATLRCSPISGHTSVYWYQQALGLGLQFLLWYDEGEERNRGNFPPRFSGRQFPNYSSELNVNALELEDSALYLCASSLIIRNQPQHFGDGTRLSIL.

This rearrangement joins TRBV28 to TRBJ2-7, with TRBD1 matching over 8 bases. CDR1 is MDHEN and CDR2 is SYDVKM in the germline V gene. The length of the CDR3 is 15 residues. Trimming removed 5 bases from V and 3 bases from J; junction bases left unmatched: 9. CDR3 nucleotides: TGTGCCAGCAGTCTCGACAGGGGCGTTTTCTACGAGCAGTACTTC. Protein product: CASSLDRGVFYEQYF.